This T cell receptor beta chain was recovered during a study of CDR3 diversity in severe acne. The junction had 10 bases not matched to a gene; V was cut back by 3 bases and J by 6 bases. The germline CDR1 and CDR2 sequences are KGHSH and LQKENI. The CDR3 length is 15 residues. TCRdb processed the PCR reads anew with MiXCR; each CDR3 protein has one entry. The data show approximately 84,000 distinct CDR3 sequences, with under 65% seen just once and more than 13% held by the top ten. This clonotype was observed at least ten times. The clonotype was recovered from a male donor in good health, without acne. Sample: blood. This sequence joins TRBV18 and TRBJ1-1; TRBD1 agrees at 7 bases. CDR3 sequence reads: CASSPEQGSSSEAFF. In DNA, the CDR3 is TGTGCCAGCTCACCTGAACAGGGGTCCTCCTCTGAAGCTTTCTTT.